Many counts were recorded for the clone carrying this TCR beta chain. Its antigen remains unidentified. Nobody among the patients had been given any treatment before thyroid surgery. CDR3 length equals 15 residues. The germline gives CDR1 SGDLS, CDR2 YYNGEE. With 0 bases removed from V and 4 bases from J, the gap between germline ends came to 10 bases. This sample was included in a study of metastatic and nonmetastatic thyroid tumors. On the study more broadly: Blood and tumor or nodule tissue repertoires from malignant and benign thyroid patients were compared.

Original data processing: Differences in CDR3 between clinicopathological groups were drawn on to build a classifier intended to discriminate distant-metastatic papillary thyroid cancer patients. TCRdb reassembled clones from the PCR reads with MiXCR. The V and J calls reflect TCRdb's pipeline rather than the authors' work. The table has about 19,000 clones, 16% seen once. Study-wide results and caveats: Versus benign nodules, malignant thyroid tumors reportedly had significantly higher TCR beta diversity, in blood and tumor.

Sequenced: blood. The chain carries TRBV9 and TRBJ2-2; unclear D gene. The TCR originated in a male donor with papillary thyroid cancer or a benign thyroid nodule (not recorded which). Some clones in this sample may be carry-over from other donors' samples. CDR3 DNA sequence: TGTGCCAGCAGCGTAGCGACATACACCACCGGGGAGCTGTTTTTT. Its translation: CASSVATYTTGELFF.